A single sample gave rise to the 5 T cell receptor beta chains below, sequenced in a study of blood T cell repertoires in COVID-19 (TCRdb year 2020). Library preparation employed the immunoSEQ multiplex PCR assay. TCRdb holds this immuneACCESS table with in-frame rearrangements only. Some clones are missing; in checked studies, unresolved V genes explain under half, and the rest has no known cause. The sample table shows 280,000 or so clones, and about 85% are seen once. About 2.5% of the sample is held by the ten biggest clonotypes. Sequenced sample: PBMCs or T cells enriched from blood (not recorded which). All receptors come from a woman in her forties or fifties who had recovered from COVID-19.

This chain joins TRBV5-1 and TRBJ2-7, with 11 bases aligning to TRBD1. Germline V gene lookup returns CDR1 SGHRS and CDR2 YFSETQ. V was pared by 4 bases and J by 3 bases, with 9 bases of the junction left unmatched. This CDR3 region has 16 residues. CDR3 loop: CASSLPPGTGGYEQYF. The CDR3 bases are TGCGCCAGCAGCCTTCCCCCCGGGACAGGGGGCTACGAGCAGTACTTC. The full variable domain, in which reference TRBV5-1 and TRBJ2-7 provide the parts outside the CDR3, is KAGVTQTPRYLIKTRGQQVTLSCSPISGHRSVSWYQQTPGQGLQFLFEYFSETQRNKGNFPGRFSGRQFSNSRSEMNVSTLELGDSALYLCASSLPPGTGGYEQYFGPGTRLTVT.

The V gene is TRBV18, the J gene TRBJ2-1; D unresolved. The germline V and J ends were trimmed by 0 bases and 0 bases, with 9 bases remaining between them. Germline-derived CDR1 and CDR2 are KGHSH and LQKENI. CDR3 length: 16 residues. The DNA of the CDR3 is TGTGCCAGCTCACCACCGGAGCTCCTCTCCTACAATGAGCAGTTCTTC. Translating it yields CASSPPELLSYNEQFF.

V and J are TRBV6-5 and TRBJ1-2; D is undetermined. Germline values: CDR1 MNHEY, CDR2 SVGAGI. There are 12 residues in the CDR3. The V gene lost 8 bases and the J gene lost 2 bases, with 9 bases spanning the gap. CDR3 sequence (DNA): TGTGCCAGCCAGCGGGCCAACTATGGCTACACCTTC. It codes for CASQRANYGYTF.

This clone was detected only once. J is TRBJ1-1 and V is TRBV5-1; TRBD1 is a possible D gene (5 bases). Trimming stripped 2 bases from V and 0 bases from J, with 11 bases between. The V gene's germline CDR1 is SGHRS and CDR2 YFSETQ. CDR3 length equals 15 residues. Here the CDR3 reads CASSFTGSMNTEAFF. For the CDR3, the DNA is TGCGCCAGCAGCTTCACAGGATCCATGAACACTGAAGCTTTCTTT.

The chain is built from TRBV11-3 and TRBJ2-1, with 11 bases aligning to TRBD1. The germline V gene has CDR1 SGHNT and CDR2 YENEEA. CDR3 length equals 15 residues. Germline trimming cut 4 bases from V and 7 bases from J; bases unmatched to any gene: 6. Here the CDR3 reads CASSSRGTGGNEQFF. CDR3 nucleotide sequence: TGTGCCAGCAGCTCCCGGGGGACAGGGGGTAATGAGCAGTTCTTC.